This section outlines one TCR beta chain sequence together with its context. Its antigen remains unknown. This sample stems from a study of T cells in Graves' hyperthyroidism and ophthalmopathy. Uncontrolled infection, other autoimmune disease, pregnancy or lactation disqualified patients from enrolment. Overall study results and limits: In the analysis, a 13 V-J model separated ophthalmopathy from stable hyperthyroidism. Appearing also in blood were most of the thyroid clonotypes expanded above 0.001.

RNA transcripts served as the template for amplifying TCR beta CDR3 regions. First-round RT-PCR of the TCR CDR3 relied on the HTBI primer set. Using its own MiXCR run on the multiplex PCR reads, TCRdb lists one record per CDR3 protein. The table includes hundreds of thousands of distinct CDR3 sequences, roughly 15% detected once. The CDR3 spans 16 residues. Deletions cut 1 base from V and 1 base from J, with 14 bases between. Per the germline V gene, CDR1 is SGHVS and CDR2 is FNYEAQ. The origin of this receptor is a woman aged 25 to 39 with Graves' hyperthyroidism. Sequenced: blood. J is TRBJ2-7 and V is TRBV7-6; tentative D call: TRBD1 (5 bases). The CDR3 sequence: CASSLGPEDTSYEQYF. The CDR3 DNA is TGTGCCAGCAGCTTAGGCCCTGAGGACACTTCCTACGAGCAGTACTTC.